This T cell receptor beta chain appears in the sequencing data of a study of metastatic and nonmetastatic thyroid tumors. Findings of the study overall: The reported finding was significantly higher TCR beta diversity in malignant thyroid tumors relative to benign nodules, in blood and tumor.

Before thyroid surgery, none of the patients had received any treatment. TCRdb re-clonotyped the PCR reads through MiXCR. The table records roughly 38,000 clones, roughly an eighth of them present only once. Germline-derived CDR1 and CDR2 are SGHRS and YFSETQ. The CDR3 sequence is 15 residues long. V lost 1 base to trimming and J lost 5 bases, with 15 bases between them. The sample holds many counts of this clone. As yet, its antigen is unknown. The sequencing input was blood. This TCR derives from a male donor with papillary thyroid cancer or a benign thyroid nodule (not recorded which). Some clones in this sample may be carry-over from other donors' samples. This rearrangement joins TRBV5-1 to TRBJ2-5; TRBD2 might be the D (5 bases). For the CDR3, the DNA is TGCGCCAGCAGCTTGTTCCCAGCGGCGCCGGAGACCCAGTACTTC. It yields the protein CASSLFPAAPETQYF.